Below, 26 T cell receptor beta chains from the same sample are listed, as sequenced in a study of OX40 agonist ivuxolimab in advanced cancers. The assay was immunoSEQ multiplex PCR, and TCRdb's table has in-frame clones only and misses some. Of approximately 66,000 clones listed, about four fifths were seen once; the top ten hold roughly 3.4%. The input for sequencing was CD4+ or CD8+ T cells sorted from blood, taken in a trial of the OX40 agonist ivuxolimab. These receptors originate from an adult with an advanced solid tumor such as melanoma, head and neck, liver or kidney cancer.

The rearrangement uses TRBV5-6 and TRBJ2-7, with 9 bases matching TRBD1. Per the germline V gene, CDR1 is SGHDT and CDR2 is YYEEEE. J gave up 7 bases and V 6 bases, and 11 bases lay outside the gene matches. The CDR3 length is 14 residues. The CDR3 is CASNEQGAPGEQYF. The CDR3 DNA reads as TGTGCCAGCAACGAACAGGGGGCACCGGGTGAGCAGTACTTC.

The V gene is TRBV4-3, the J gene TRBJ2-5; TRBD2 might be the D (5 bases). Germline assignment: CDR1 LGHNA and CDR2 YSLEER. V lost 0 bases to trimming and J lost 4 bases, with 15 bases between them. The CDR3 spans 16 residues. This CDR3 is CASSQDRTGDIETQYF. The CDR3 DNA sequence: TGCGCCAGCAGCCAAGATCGTACCGGGGATATAGAGACCCAGTACTTC.

The chain couples TRBV5-1 to TRBJ2-3; D is ambiguous. The V end lost 7 bases, the J end lost 0 bases, and 15 bases lay between the germline ends. There are 15 residues in the CDR3. CDR1 and CDR2 from the germline V gene are SGHRS and YFSETQ. This CDR3 is CASSTRTVSTDTQYF. As DNA, the CDR3 is TGCGCCAGCTCGACGAGGACGGTCAGCACAGATACGCAGTATTTT. Complete variable domain (other parts from reference TRBV5-1 and TRBJ2-3): KAGVTQTPRYLIKTRGQQVTLSCSPISGHRSVSWYQQTPGQGLQFLFEYFSETQRNKGNFPGRFSGRQFSNSRSEMNVSTLELGDSALYLCASSTRTVSTDTQYFGPGTRLTVL.

J is TRBJ2-3 and V is TRBV2, with D uncertain. CDR1 and CDR2 from the germline V gene are SNHLY and FYNNEI. V shed 5 bases and J shed 0 bases, with 9 bases lying between them. This CDR3 is built from 14 residues. CDR3 residues: CASSRDRSTDTQYF. For the CDR3, the DNA is TGTGCCAGCAGTAGAGATAGGAGCACAGATACGCAGTATTTT.

The rearrangement joins TRBV7-3 to TRBJ1-5; D perhaps matches TRBD1 (5 bases). The CDR3 extends over 17 amino acids. Looked up from germline, CDR1 is SGHTA and CDR2 is FQGTGA. V was shortened by 2 bases and J by 3 bases, with 17 bases between the two germline ends. CDR3 residues: CASSLFSRRQSNQPQHF. CDR3 nucleotide sequence: TGTGCCAGCAGCTTATTTTCGCGTAGACAGTCCAATCAGCCCCAGCATTTT.

This chain uses TRBV5-4 with TRBJ1-1; the D is unclear. Germline CDR1 and CDR2: SGHNT and YYREEE (reference sequence). CDR3 length equals 13 residues. Between the trimmed V and J ends, which lost 4 bases and 4 bases, there was a span of 11 bases. CDR3: CASSPRQATEAFF. The CDR3 DNA follows: TGTGCCAGCAGCCCCCGGCAGGCCACTGAAGCTTTCTTT.

The CDR3 region has the DNA TGTGCCTGGTCCGGGACAGGGGACCAGCCCCAGCATTTT. Translating gives CAWSGTGDQPQHF. J is TRBJ1-5 and V is TRBV30; TRBD1 agrees at 10 bases. This CDR3 has 13 amino acids. Trimming removed 5 bases from V and 7 bases from J; junction bases left unmatched: 5. Germline-derived CDR1 and CDR2 are GTSNPN and SVGIG (reference sequence).

This rearrangement joins TRBV7-3 to TRBJ2-5, with 8 bases lining up with TRBD1. The V gene's germline CDR1 is SGHTA and CDR2 FQGTGA. The CDR3 spans 16 residues. V lost 5 bases to trimming and J lost 4 bases; unmatched junction nucleotides: 12. CDR3 loop: CASSQGQGQKGETQYF. CDR3 DNA: TGTGCCAGCAGCCAAGGACAGGGACAAAAAGGAGAGACCCAGTACTTC. Combining the CDR3 with reference TRBV7-3 and TRBJ2-5 gives the whole variable domain GAGVSQTPSNKVTEKGKYVELRCDPISGHTALYWYRQSLGQGPEFLIYFQGTGAADDSGLPNDRFFAVRPEGSVSTLKIQRTERGDSAVYLCASSQGQGQKGETQYFGPGTRLLVL.

CDR3 sequence reads: CAGLGQGGSYEQYF. The CDR3, as DNA: TGTGCCGGTCTGGGACAGGGTGGCTCCTACGAGCAGTACTTC. The chain couples TRBV28 to TRBJ2-7; 9 bases align to TRBD1. The CDR3 has 14 residues. V lost 11 bases, J lost 0 bases, and 8 bases stayed unmatched. Per the germline V gene, CDR1 is MDHEN and CDR2 is SYDVKM.

The rearrangement joins TRBV11-2 to TRBJ1-5; D is undetermined. V was cut by 1 base and J by 1 base, with 2 bases left in between. The CDR3 spans 13 residues. The V gene's germline CDR1 is SGHAT and CDR2 FQNNGV. CDR3: CASSLGSNQPQHF. DNA for the CDR3: TGTGCCAGCAGCTTAGGGAGCAATCAGCCCCAGCATTTT.

The J gene is TRBJ2-3, the V gene TRBV4-3; 11 nucleotides agree with TRBD2. This CDR3 spans 18 amino acids. Germline V gene sequence: CDR1 LGHNA, CDR2 YSLEER. The trim removed 0 bases at V and 2 bases at J, leaving 7 bases unmatched. The CDR3 reads CASSQESTSGGSTDTQYF. As DNA, the CDR3 is TGCGCCAGCAGCCAAGAATCAACTAGCGGGGGATCCACAGATACGCAGTATTTT.

The V call is TRBV5-5, the J call TRBJ2-5, with D maybe TRBD2 (5 bases). Germline loops: CDR1 SGHKS, CDR2 YYEKEE (reference sequence). V was clipped by 2 bases and J by 4 bases, with 12 bases between them. The CDR3 has 14 residues. The CDR3 is CASSFGLAGETQYF. The CDR3 region has the DNA TGTGCCAGCAGCTTCGGCCTAGCTGGAGAGACCCAGTACTTC.

This chain uses TRBV7-2 with TRBJ2-2; TRBD1 aligns across 9 bases. The CDR3 consists of 18 residues. CDR1 and CDR2 from the germline V gene are SGHTA and FQGNSA. Germline trimming cut 1 base from V and 4 bases from J; bases unmatched to any gene: 10. The CDR3 DNA reads as TGTGCCAGCAGCTTAGGTGGGACAGGGTTGGGGACCACCGGGGAGCTGTTTTTT. This translates into CASSLGGTGLGTTGELFF.

The rearrangement links TRBV11-3 to TRBJ2-1; 16 bases are shared with TRBD2. CDR3 length: 15 amino acids. Trimming cost V 6 bases and J 8 bases; bases outside gene matches: 4. Germline CDR1 is SGHNT and CDR2 is YENEEA. The CDR3 sequence: CASSQGLAGGDEQFF. CDR3 nucleotides: TGTGCCAGCAGTCAGGGACTAGCGGGGGGGGATGAGCAGTTCTTC.

This clone was counted between two and nine times. The V and J genes are TRBV5-4 and TRBJ2-7, with D perhaps TRBD1 (6 bases). Trimming cost V 4 bases and J 3 bases, with 11 bases left between them. The germline CDR1 and CDR2 sequences are SGHNT and YYREEE (reference sequence). The CDR3 is made up of 13 amino acids. The chain's CDR3 is CASSKNRVYEQYF. In nucleotides, the CDR3 is TGTGCCAGCAGCAAGAACAGGGTCTACGAGCAGTACTTC.

This chain uses TRBV18 with TRBJ1-4, with 8 bases that match TRBD1. The CDR3 is made up of 15 amino acids. Germline CDR1 reads KGHSH; CDR2 reads LQKENI. With 1 base clipped from V and 6 bases from J, the junction kept 4 bases outside the gene matches. In nucleotides, the CDR3 is TGTGCCAGCTCACCACGACAGGGGAGTGATGAAAAACTGTTTTTT. It codes for CASSPRQGSDEKLFF.

The rearrangement uses TRBV7-2 and TRBJ2-7; 10 positions agree with TRBD2. V lost 5 bases, J lost 5 bases, and 15 bases stayed unmatched. The CDR3 runs to 17 residues. The germline V gene encodes CDR1 SGHTA and CDR2 FQGNSA. Here the CDR3 DNA reads TGTGCCAGCAGCACTCTAGCGGGGGTTGATCTCACGGACGAGCAGTACTTC. It encodes CASSTLAGVDLTDEQYF.

The chain couples TRBV27 to TRBJ1-4, with 8 bases aligning to TRBD1. CDR1 MNHEY and CDR2 SMNVEV come from the germline V gene (reference sequence). The V and J ends lost 5 bases and 13 bases, in that order; junction bases with no gene match: 6. This CDR3 has 12 residues. As DNA, the CDR3 is TGTGCCAGCAGTCCGGACAGGGTTGGACTGTTTTTT. This sequence encodes CASSPDRVGLFF.

The V call is TRBV19, the J call TRBJ2-7; 9 bases are a match to TRBD1. After removal of 4 bases from V and 2 bases from J, the junction contained 3 bases not matched to a gene. The CDR3 runs 14 residues. Per the germline V gene, CDR1 is LNHDA and CDR2 is SQIVND (reference sequence). CDR3 DNA sequence: TGTGCCAGTAGTACTGGACAGGGGACCTACGAGCAGTACTTC. This codes for CASSTGQGTYEQYF.

The chain couples TRBV7-9 to TRBJ1-2, with 11 bases identical to TRBD1. Germline V lookup: CDR1 SEHNR, CDR2 FQNEAQ (reference sequence). The junction had 13 bases not matched to a gene; V was cut back by 6 bases and J by 4 bases. The CDR3 totals 17 residues. CDR3 protein: CASRPPGTGGGSYGYTF. In DNA, the CDR3 is TGTGCCAGCAGACCTCCCGGGACAGGGGGAGGAAGCTATGGCTACACCTTC.

The chain couples TRBV2 to TRBJ2-3; TRBD2 matches at 12 bases. The CDR3 extends over 16 amino acids. CDR1 is SNHLY, CDR2 FYNNEI, per germline. V lost 6 bases and J lost 1; bases outside the gene matches: 5. The CDR3 nucleotides are TGTGCCAGCAGCAAACTAGCGGGGGGAGGCACAGATACGCAGTATTTT. It translates to CASSKLAGGGTDTQYF.

The CDR3 here is CAWSVLGNYGYTF. The CDR3 DNA is TGTGCCTGGAGTGTACTGGGGAACTATGGCTACACCTTC. The V call is TRBV30, the J call TRBJ1-2; D gene uncertain. The CDR3 has 13 amino acids. V was clipped by 0 bases and J by 2 bases, with 7 bases between them. CDR1 is GTSNPN and CDR2 is SVGIG in the germline V gene (reference sequence).

The chain joins TRBV18 to TRBJ2-1, with TRBD1 matching over 9 bases. This CDR3 contains 17 residues. Germline assignment: CDR1 KGHSH and CDR2 LQKENI. V gave up 2 bases and J gave up 2 bases; unmatched junction bases: 7. The CDR3 here is CASSPNSGQGTYNEQFF. CDR3 coding DNA: TGTGCCAGCTCACCAAACTCGGGACAGGGAACCTACAATGAGCAGTTCTTC. Using reference TRBV18 and TRBJ2-1 for the parts outside the CDR3, the full variable domain is NAGVMQNPRHLVRRRGQEARLRCSPMKGHSHVYWYRQLPEEGLKFMVYLQKENIIDESGMPKERFSAEFPKEGPSILRIQQVVRGDSAAYFCASSPNSGQGTYNEQFFGPGTRLTVL.

This clone occurred once. This chain uses TRBV18 with TRBJ2-7; the D gene is possibly TRBD2 (6 bases). This CDR3 contains 15 residues. Per germline, CDR1 KGHSH and CDR2 LQKENI. V lost 3 bases and J 9 bases, leaving 21 bases between the germline ends. The CDR3 spells CASSPRSDSPEGQYF. DNA for the CDR3: TGTGCCAGCTCACCTCGGAGCGACTCCCCGGAGGGGCAGTACTTC.

The chain links TRBV5-1 to TRBJ1-1, with unresolved D. CDR1 and CDR2 from the germline V gene are SGHRS and YFSETQ. Trimming removed 0 bases from V and 14 bases from J, with 14 bases in between. The CDR3 is 12 residues long. The CDR3 spells CASSLDPGSPFF. CDR3 nucleotides: TGCGCCAGCAGCTTGGATCCAGGATCCCCCTTCTTT.

The chain recombines TRBV18 with TRBJ2-4; 8 nucleotides match TRBD2. The CDR3 is 15 residues long. Germline lookup yields CDR1 KGHSH and CDR2 LQKENI. With 2 bases clipped from V and 8 bases from J, the junction kept 8 bases outside the gene matches. The CDR3 DNA is TGTGCCAGCTCACCAGAGCGGGGGCGGGCGGACATTCAGTACTTC. Residues: CASSPERGRADIQYF.